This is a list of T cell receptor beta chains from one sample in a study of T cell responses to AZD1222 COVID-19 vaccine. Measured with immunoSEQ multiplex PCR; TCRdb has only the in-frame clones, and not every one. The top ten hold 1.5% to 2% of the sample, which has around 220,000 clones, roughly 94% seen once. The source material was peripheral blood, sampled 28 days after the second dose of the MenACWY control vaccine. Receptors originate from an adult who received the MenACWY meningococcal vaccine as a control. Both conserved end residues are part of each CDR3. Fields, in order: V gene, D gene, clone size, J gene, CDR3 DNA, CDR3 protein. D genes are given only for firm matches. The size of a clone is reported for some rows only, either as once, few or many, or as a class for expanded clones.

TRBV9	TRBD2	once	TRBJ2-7	TGTGCCAGCCACCACCGGACTAGCGGGCCCTTCGAGCAGTACTTC	CASHHRTSGPFEQYF
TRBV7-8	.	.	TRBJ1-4	TGTGCCAGCAGCTGGAGAGATAATGAAAAACTGTTTTTT	CASSWRDNEKLFF
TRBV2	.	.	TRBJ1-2	TGTGCCAGCACCATGACAGGCGAACGCTACACCTTC	CASTMTGERYTF
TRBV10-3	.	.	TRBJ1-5	TGTGCCATCAGTGTAGGGCCGCCGAGCAATCAGCCCCAGCATTTT	CAISVGPPSNQPQHF
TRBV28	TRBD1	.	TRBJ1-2	TGTGCCAGCAGTTTAACGGTGGCAGGGGGCATTCTCTATGGCTACACCTTC	CASSLTVAGGILYGYTF
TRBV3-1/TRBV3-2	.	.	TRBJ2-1	TGTGCCAGCAGCCAAGAGACAATAGTAAATGAGCAGTTCTTC	CASSQETIVNEQFF
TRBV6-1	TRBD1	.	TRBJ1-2	TGTGCCAGCAGTGACAGGGGGCGAAGTCCCTATGGCTACACCTTC	CASSDRGRSPYGYTF
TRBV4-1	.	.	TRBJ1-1	TGCGCCAGCAGCCAAGAATTCCAGGGTGGCACTGAAGCTTTCTTT	CASSQEFQGGTEAFF
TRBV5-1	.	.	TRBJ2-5	TGCGCCAGCACCCCCGGGCGGGACGAGACCCAGTACTTC	CASTPGRDETQYF
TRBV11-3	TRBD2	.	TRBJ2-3	TGTGCCAGCAGCTTAGATGGACTAGCCAAGGATACGCAGTATTTT	CASSLDGLAKDTQYF
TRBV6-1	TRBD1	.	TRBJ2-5	TGTGCCAGCAGTGAACAGGACAGGACATCGGAGACCCAGTACTTC	CASSEQDRTSETQYF
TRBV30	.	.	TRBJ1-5	TGTGCCTGGAGCGCGGCCCGACATCAGCCCCAGCATTTT	CAWSAARHQPQHF
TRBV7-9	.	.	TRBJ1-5	TGTGCCAGCAGCTTAGGGGCGGTACAGCCCCAGCATTTT	CASSLGAVQPQHF
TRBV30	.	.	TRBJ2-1	TGTGCCTGGAGCATTGGGGGAGAGATCAATGAGCAGTTCTTC	CAWSIGGEINEQFF
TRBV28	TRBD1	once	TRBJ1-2	TGTGCCAGCAGGTCCGGGACAGCCAGTTATGGCTACACCTTC	CASRSGTASYGYTF
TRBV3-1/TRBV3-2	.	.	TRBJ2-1	TGTGCCAGCAGCCAAGGGGTAAATGAGCAGTTCTTC	CASSQGVNEQFF
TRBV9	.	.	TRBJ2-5	TGTGCCAGCAGCGTGACCGGGACCCAAGAGACCCAGTACTTC	CASSVTGTQETQYF
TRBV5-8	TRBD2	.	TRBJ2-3	TGTGCCAGCGACGGACTAGCGGGATATCAGGGAGATACGCAGTATTTT	CASDGLAGYQGDTQYF
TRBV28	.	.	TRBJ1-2	TGTGCCAGCAGTCGGGACTATGGCTACACCTTC	CASSRDYGYTF
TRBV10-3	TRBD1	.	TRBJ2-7	TGTGCCATCTATGAGACAGGGACGTACGAGCAGTACTTC	CAIYETGTYEQYF
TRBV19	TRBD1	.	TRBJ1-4	TGTGCCAGTAGTATGGGACAGGATCCGGAGGTCGAAAAACTGTTTTTT	CASSMGQDPEVEKLFF
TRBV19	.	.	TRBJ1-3	TGTGCCAGTAGAACAGGACTCACTGGAAACACCATATATTTT	CASRTGLTGNTIYF
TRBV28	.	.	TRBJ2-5	TGTGCCAGCAGTTTAGGGCGTGTTGCTGCGGGACAAGAGACCCAGTACTTC	CASSLGRVAAGQETQYF
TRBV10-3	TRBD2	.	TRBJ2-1	TGTGCCATCAGTGAGTCTAGTCGCGGGAGGTCAGGCAATGAGCAGTTCTTC	CAISESSRGRSGNEQFF
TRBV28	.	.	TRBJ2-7	TGTGCCAGCAGCCAACCATACGAGCAGTACTTC	CASSQPYEQYF
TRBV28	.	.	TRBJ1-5	TGTGCCAGCAGTTTAACGGCAGGTAATAGCAATCAGCCCCAGCATTTT	CASSLTAGNSNQPQHF